These 17 T cell receptor beta chains came from one sample sequenced in a study of CD8+ T cells in alopecia areata. Sequencing templates came from extracted RNA that was reverse transcribed into cDNA. Produced via immunoSEQ multiplex PCR; TCRdb's table is partial and in-frame only. The profile shows 60,000 to 70,000 clones, more than 40% of them singletons. The specimen comprised CD8+ T cells sorted from blood, sampled at week 0. The source is a human donor with alopecia areata.

V and J are TRBV4-1 and TRBJ2-3; no firm D call. Germline V gene lookup returns CDR1 MGHRA and CDR2 YSYEKL. The CDR3 is made up of 14 amino acids. Trimming stripped 3 bases from V and 3 bases from J, with 10 bases between. The CDR3 DNA follows: TGCGCCAGCAGCCAGACGTTGGGGACAGATACGCAGTATTTT. Amino acid sequence: CASSQTLGTDTQYF.

The rearrangement joins TRBV27 to TRBJ2-7, with D possibly TRBD2 on 6 matching bases. The CDR3 is 13 amino acids. CDR1 and CDR2 (germline): MNHEY, SMNVEV (reference sequence). Trimming removed 6 bases from V and 3 bases from J, with 12 bases in between. The CDR3 sequence is CASSLGLLYEQYF. CDR3 coding DNA: TGTGCCAGCAGCCTGGGACTGCTCTACGAGCAGTACTTC.

The V and J genes are TRBV4-3 and TRBJ2-3; 8 nucleotides match TRBD2. This CDR3 contains 17 residues. From germline, CDR1 is LGHNA and CDR2 YSLEER. V dropped 0 bases and J dropped 4; count of bases not matched to a gene: 9. This CDR3 reads CASSQDFTGGVADTQYF. As DNA, the CDR3 is TGCGCCAGCAGCCAAGACTTTACGGGAGGGGTCGCAGATACGCAGTATTTT.

In its sample, this clone was seen a few times. This rearrangement joins TRBV2 to TRBJ2-1; the match to TRBD1 covers 8 bases. Germline V gene data show CDR1 as SNHLY and CDR2 as FYNNEI. This CDR3 has 11 amino acids. The V segment lost 6 bases and the J segment 8 bases; nucleotides outside the gene matches: 0. The CDR3 coding sequence is TGTGCCAGCAGACAGGGGGATGAGCAGTTCTTC. This translates into CASRQGDEQFF.

CDR3 region: CASSLGVGEEAYEQYF. The DNA for the CDR3 is TGTGCCAGCAGCTTGGGCGTGGGAGAGGAGGCTTACGAGCAGTACTTC. The V gene is TRBV11-1, the J gene TRBJ2-7; D is possibly TRBD2 (5 bases). The germline gives CDR1 SGHAT, CDR2 FQDESV (reference sequence). Trimming left V 3 bases short and J 4 bases short, with 19 bases between. The CDR3 runs to 16 residues.

The chain is built from TRBV4-2 and TRBJ2-3; 9 bases are shared with TRBD2. This CDR3 spans 17 amino acids. Germline values: CDR1 LGHNA, CDR2 YNFKEQ. Trimming cost V 1 base and J 5 bases; bases outside gene matches: 10. CDR3 sequence (DNA): TGTGCCAGCAGCCAAGTTTCGGGCGGGAGGGCCGTAGATACGCAGTATTTT. It specifies CASSQVSGGRAVDTQYF.

The rearrangement joins TRBV27 to TRBJ2-7; D tentatively reads TRBD1 or TRBD2 (6 bases each). This CDR3 has 13 residues. The V end lost 7 bases, the J end lost 2 bases, and 12 bases lay between the germline ends. Looked up from germline, CDR1 is MNHEY and CDR2 is SMNVEV (reference sequence). CDR3 nucleotide sequence: TGTGCCAGCAAACAGGGAGGCACCTACGAGCAGTACTTC. It encodes CASKQGGTYEQYF.

This clone turned up a few times. J is TRBJ2-1 and V is TRBV25-1; D unclear. Germline values: CDR1 MGHDK, CDR2 SYGVNS. Between the trimmed V and J ends, which lost 0 bases and 9 bases, there was a span of 15 bases. This CDR3 has 15 amino acids. The CDR3 nucleotides read TGTGCCAGCAGTGAATATCTCACAGCTACTTCTGAGCAGTTCTTC. This translates into CASSEYLTATSEQFF.

The V and J genes are TRBV29-1 and TRBJ2-3, with 7 bases identical to TRBD2. With V trimmed by 2 bases and J by 7 bases, 6 bases remained unmatched. This CDR3 region has 13 residues. Germline V gives CDR1 SQVTM, CDR2 ANQGSEA. Here the CDR3 reads CSVESGTFYTQYF. The CDR3 DNA reads as TGCAGCGTTGAAAGCGGGACGTTCTATACGCAGTATTTT.

The chain couples TRBV27 to TRBJ2-7; tentative D call: TRBD1 (6 bases). The germline V gene encodes CDR1 MNHEY and CDR2 SMNVEV (reference sequence). The CDR3 covers 11 residues. Trimming removed 8 bases at V and 7 bases at J, with 12 bases between. The CDR3 bases are TGTGCCAGCGAGTCAGGGGTTGAGCAGTACTTC. This gives the protein CASESGVEQYF.

The V gene is TRBV19, the J gene TRBJ1-5; no reliable D call. V lost 8 bases and J 0 bases, leaving 8 bases between the germline ends. CDR1 LNHDA and CDR2 SQIVND come from the germline V gene (reference sequence). The CDR3 is 13 amino acids. The CDR3 reads CASRPSSNQPQHF. CDR3 sequence (DNA): TGTGCCAGTCGGCCGTCTAGCAATCAGCCCCAGCATTTT.

CDR3 protein: CSVGGGSYNEQFF. In DNA, the CDR3 is TGCAGCGTCGGGGGAGGGTCCTACAATGAGCAGTTCTTC. The rearrangement joins TRBV29-1 to TRBJ2-1; 7 bases align to TRBD2. With V trimmed by 6 bases and J by 1 base, 3 bases remained unmatched. Looked up from germline, CDR1 is SQVTM and CDR2 is ANQGSEA. This CDR3 has 13 residues.

The V and J genes are TRBV7-9 and TRBJ2-5; unclear D gene. There are 13 residues in the CDR3. Germline CDR1 is SEHNR and CDR2 is FQNEAQ (reference sequence). Trimming took 3 bases from V and 3 from J, leaving 8 bases between them. In DNA, the CDR3 is TGTGCCAGCAGCTTTACCCCTAAAGAGACCCAGTACTTC. It specifies CASSFTPKETQYF.

This chain links TRBV27 with TRBJ2-1, with TRBD2 as a possible D gene (5 bases). The CDR3 is 11 residues long. V lost 8 bases to trimming and J lost 7 bases, with 9 bases between them. In germline, CDR1 is MNHEY, CDR2 SMNVEV (reference sequence). The DNA for the CDR3 is TGTGCCAGCGCCGAGGGAAATGAGCAGTTCTTC. Translated: CASAEGNEQFF.

This clone was observed at least ten times. The genes are TRBV9 and TRBJ2-1; possibly TRBD1 or TRBD2 for D (5 bases each). CDR1 is SGDLS, CDR2 YYNGEE, per germline. The CDR3 consists of 13 residues. Trimming removed 6 bases at V and 7 bases at J, with 14 bases between. This CDR3 reads CASTGTDLNEQFF. CDR3 nucleotides: TGTGCCAGCACGGGGACCGACCTAAATGAGCAGTTCTTC.

The V gene is TRBV11-3, the J gene TRBJ2-1, with D possibly being TRBD2 (6 bases). The CDR3 runs 13 residues. The V gene's germline CDR1 is SGHNT and CDR2 YENEEA. Trimming cost V 5 bases and J 10 bases, with 15 bases left between them. CDR3: CASSPPGEEEQFF. The CDR3 nucleotides read TGTGCCAGCAGCCCGCCGGGGGAAGAGGAGCAGTTCTTC.

The V call is TRBV6-5, the J call TRBJ2-1, with 8 bases matching TRBD2. The CDR3 extends over 14 amino acids. The J segment lost 6 bases and the V segment lost 5 bases, leaving 6 bases of the junction unmatched. CDR1 is MNHEY and CDR2 is SVGAGI in the germline V gene. CDR3 protein: CASSPRTSINEQFF. The CDR3 bases are TGTGCCAGCAGTCCTCGGACTAGCATCAATGAGCAGTTCTTC.